Shown below are 14 T cell receptor delta chains from a single sample sequenced in a study of gammadelta T cells in human blood. TCRdb called clones from the RT-PCR reads again using CATT. The sample yields 1,500 to 2,000 delta-chain clones, more than 7% seen once. The material sequenced was non-Vgamma9Vdelta2 gamma-delta T cells from infant blood. Receptor source: a human donor.

This clone was observed a handful of times. The V gene is TRDV1, the J gene TRDJ1; D unresolved. V lost 5 bases, J lost 0 bases, and 25 bases lay in between. The CDR3 contains 19 residues. Germline values: CDR1 TSWWSYY, CDR2 QGS. In nucleotides, the CDR3 is TGTGCTCTTGGGCCGGGGCTAAGGGGTTGGGAATCGTACACCGATAAACTCATCTTT. Encoded protein: CALGPGLRGWESYTDKLIF.

Relative to its sample, this clone is medium-sized. V and J are TRDV1 and TRDJ1, with D perhaps assigned TRDD2 or TRDD3 (8 bases each). CDR3 size: 19 residues. The germline V gene encodes CDR1 TSWWSYY and CDR2 QGS. V lost 3 bases, J lost 1 base, and 24 bases lay in between. The CDR3 coding sequence is TGTGCTCTTGGGGATTCTTCCTACGGGTCCTGGGGGACCACCGATAAACTCATCTTT. Protein product: CALGDSSYGSWGTTDKLIF.

By share of the sample, this clone is large. The chain has TRDV1 and TRDJ1; 9 nucleotides align to TRDD3. Germline values: CDR1 TSWWSYY, CDR2 QGS. J was trimmed by 0 bases and V by 5 bases; bases with no gene match: 22. The CDR3 sequence is 21 residues long. The CDR3 loop is CALGIPQVLGDGGSYTDKLIF. CDR3 DNA sequence: TGTGCTCTTGGGATTCCCCAGGTACTGGGGGACGGGGGATCGTACACCGATAAACTCATCTTT.

As concerns this clone: This clone may be a read error of a much larger clone one base away. Other DNA sequences in this specimen translate into the identical CDR3. This chain uses TRDV1 with TRDJ1, with TRDD3 matching over 8 bases. Germline CDR1 and CDR2: TSWWSYY and QGS. This CDR3 is built from 26 residues. The CDR3 loop reads CALGDHGLRKSLAGTGGPTYTDKLIF. As DNA, the CDR3 is TGTGCTCTTGGGGATCATGGGCTTCGAAAAAGCCTGGCTGGTACTGGGGGCCCAACCTACACCGATAAGCTCATCTTT.

This clone is labeled as medium-sized. V gene TRDV1 combines with J gene TRDJ1; TRDD3 aligns across 9 bases. Trimming at V came to 0 bases and at J to 9 bases, leaving 23 bases not matched to a gene. Germline V CDR1 and CDR2: TSWWSYY, QGS. CDR3 length: 20 amino acids. The DNA of the CDR3 is TGTGCTCTTGGGGAACTTTTTGGACCTTCCAAAAATACTGGGGGAGAGGAACTCATCTTT. It encodes CALGELFGPSKNTGGEELIF.

Relative to its sample, this clone is medium-sized. The V call is TRDV1, the J call TRDJ1; a weak D match, TRDD2 (5 bases). Trimming shortened V by 3 bases and J by 0 bases, and 17 bases separated the two germline ends. The CDR3 runs to 17 residues. Looked up from germline, CDR1 is TSWWSYY and CDR2 is QGS. The CDR3: CALGDPLPVPDTDKLIF. The CDR3 DNA follows: TGTGCTCTTGGGGATCCTCTTCCCGTACCCGACACCGATAAACTCATCTTT.

This clone is labeled medium-sized. This chain connects TRDV1 to TRDJ1; 8 bases line up with TRDD3. Germline trimming cut 5 bases from V and 3 bases from J; bases unmatched to any gene: 20. This CDR3 is built from 19 residues. From germline, CDR1 is TSWWSYY and CDR2 QGS. CDR3 protein: CALGNHLRDWGVAPDKLIF. CDR3 in DNA: TGTGCTCTTGGGAACCATCTTAGGGACTGGGGGGTAGCACCCGATAAACTCATCTTT.

Concerning this clone itself: With only one base between it and a far larger clone, this is likely a read error. At the DNA level, this CDR3 is encoded by other sequences in the same sample as well. The chain couples TRDV1 to TRDJ1, with D tentatively TRDD2 or TRDD3 (7 bases each). V dropped 2 bases and J dropped 7 bases, with 32 bases sitting between them. Germline loops: CDR1 TSWWSYY, CDR2 QGS. CDR3 length: 20 residues. CDR3 loop: CALGELFLPDYWGIQGKLIF. The CDR3 DNA reads as TGTGCTCTTGGGGAATTGTTCCTACCCGACTACTGGGGAATACAGGGTAAACTCATCTTT.

This clone ranks as medium-sized. J is TRDJ1 and V is TRDV1; 8 positions match TRDD3. This CDR3 spans 17 amino acids. V shed 5 bases, J shed 0 bases, and the junction held 11 bases outside the gene matches. Germline CDR1 and CDR2: TSWWSYY and QGS. CDR3 in amino acids: CALGIGVGIPDTDKLIF. For the CDR3, the DNA is TGTGCTCTTGGGATCGGTGTGGGGATACCAGACACCGATAAACTCATCTTT.

By share, this clone ranks as large (0.1 to 1%). This CDR3 is also generated by other DNA sequences in the sample. The V and J genes are TRAV38-2/DV8 and TRDJ1, with D possibly being TRDD3 (6 bases). The V gene lost 0 bases and the J gene lost 0 bases, with 21 bases spanning the gap. The CDR3 totals 19 residues. Germline CDR1 is TSESDYY and CDR2 is QEAYKQQN. This chain's CDR3 is CAYRSATGGPTLYTDKLIF. The CDR3 DNA is TGTGCTTATAGGAGCGCGACGGGGGGACCCACCCTGTACACCGATAAACTCATCTTT.

In its sample, this clone is large (0.1 to 1%). The chain combines TRDV1 with TRDJ1; 11 nucleotides agree with TRDD3. The CDR3 consists of 20 residues. V was clipped by 1 base and J by 1 base; unmatched bases: 14. Looked up from germline, CDR1 is TSWWSYY and CDR2 is QGS. CDR3 in DNA: TGTGCTCTTGGGGAACAATTCCTATTACTGGGGGATAAACCCACCGATAAACTCATCTTT. The encoded protein is CALGEQFLLLGDKPTDKLIF.

This clone is classed as medium-sized. The chain joins TRDV1 to TRDJ1; a possible D gene is TRDD2 (6 bases). V lost 1 base and J 1 base, leaving 22 bases between the germline ends. This CDR3 is 19 amino acids long. Looked up from germline, CDR1 is TSWWSYY and CDR2 is QGS. The CDR3 region is CALGERVPSAVFATDKLIF. The CDR3 DNA is TGTGCTCTTGGGGAACGGGTCCCTTCCGCCGTTTTCGCCACCGATAAACTCATCTTT.

The V and J genes are TRDV1 and TRDJ3, with D tentatively TRDD2 or TRDD3 (7 bases each). With 0 bases removed from V and 0 bases from J, the gap between germline ends came to 39 bases. Looked up from germline, CDR1 is TSWWSYY and CDR2 is QGS. This CDR3 has 28 amino acids. Here the CDR3 reads CALGELKPSSLKLPGGCSSSWDTRQMFF. Written as DNA, the CDR3 is TGTGCTCTTGGGGAACTAAAACCTTCCTCACTTAAACTACCAGGGGGATGTTCAAGCTCCTGGGACACCCGACAGATGTTTTTC.

This clone has just a few counts. This could be a read error, since a much larger clone is one nucleotide away. Distinct nucleotide sequences in the sample also encode this CDR3. This sequence joins TRDV1 and TRDJ2; D might be TRDD3 (6 bases). CDR1 and CDR2 from the germline V gene are TSWWSYY and QGS. The CDR3 loop spans 20 amino acids. CDR3: CALGELGMPGGNGSTAQLFF. Here the CDR3 DNA reads TGTGCTCTTGGAGAACTAGGAATGCCCGGGGGGAACGGGTCGACAGCACAACTCTTCTTT.